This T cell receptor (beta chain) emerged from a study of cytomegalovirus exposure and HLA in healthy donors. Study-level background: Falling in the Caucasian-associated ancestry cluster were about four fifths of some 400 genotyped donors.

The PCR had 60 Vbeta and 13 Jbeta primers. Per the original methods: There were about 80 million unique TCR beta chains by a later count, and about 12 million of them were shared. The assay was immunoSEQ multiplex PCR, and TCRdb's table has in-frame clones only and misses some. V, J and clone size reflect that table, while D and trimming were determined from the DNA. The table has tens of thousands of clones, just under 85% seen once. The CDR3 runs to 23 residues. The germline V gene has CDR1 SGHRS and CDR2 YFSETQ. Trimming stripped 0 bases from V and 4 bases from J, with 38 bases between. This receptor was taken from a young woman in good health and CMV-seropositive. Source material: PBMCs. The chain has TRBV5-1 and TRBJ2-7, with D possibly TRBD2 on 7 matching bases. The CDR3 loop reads CASSLAEPSAGAWRGIGPYEQYF. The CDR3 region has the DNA TGCGCCAGCAGCTTGGCAGAACCTTCGGCGGGGGCATGGAGGGGGATCGGGCCTTACGAGCAGTACTTC.